Listed below are T cell receptor beta chains from one sample, sequenced in a study of blood T cell repertoires in COVID-19. Sequencing used immunoSEQ multiplex PCR; TCRdb keeps in-frame clones, though not all of them. This sample carries 100,000 to 120,000 clones, over 75% of them seen once, and the ten largest clones take 8.4%. Sequenced material: peripheral blood. The receptors were sampled from a woman in her 70s who had recovered from COVID-19. The CDR3 runs from the conserved cysteine through the conserved F or W.

TRBV2	TRBJ1-2	CASSEEGAVNGYTF
TRBV4-1	TRBJ2-7	CASSPSGTGGYYEQYF
TRBV7-2	TRBJ2-1	CASSESRTRNEQFF
TRBV30	TRBJ2-1	CAWSGLPSGRADEQFF
TRBV2	TRBJ2-2	CASKRSGTNTGELFF
TRBV5-1	TRBJ2-5	CASSPAQGARGETQYF
TRBV7-6	TRBJ2-1	CASSPVGTSGSRNEQFF
TRBV15	TRBJ2-3	CATSRGALTDTQYF
TRBV6-5	TRBJ2-1	CASSYRGLDEQFF
TRBV28	TRBJ2-1	CAFGQGVGEQFF
TRBV28	TRBJ2-7	CASSRQGSSYEQYF
TRBV28	TRBJ1-5	CASSRTGNHQPQHF
TRBV9	TRBJ2-1	CASATGLSYNEQFF
TRBV6-2/TRBV6-3	TRBJ1-3	CASSPLTGRKGNTIYF
TRBV25-1	TRBJ2-3	CASSEGHSLPSTDTQYF
TRBV6-5	TRBJ1-4	CASSYSPGGVEKLFF
TRBV7-3	TRBJ2-1	CASSSSTGLAGRASYNEQFF
TRBV6-2/TRBV6-3	TRBJ2-7	CASSYSRGYEQYF
TRBV11-3	TRBJ2-1	CASSAPTPRSYNEQFF
TRBV5-1	TRBJ1-5	CASRTGDDQPQHF
TRBV6-5	TRBJ2-1	CASSYSSDNEQFF
TRBV6-2/TRBV6-3	TRBJ2-3	CASSPELAGGSDTQYF
TRBV2	TRBJ1-6	CASSTSMVPEGSPLHF
TRBV6-2/TRBV6-3	TRBJ2-7	CASSTSYLYEQYF
TRBV10-3	TRBJ2-1	CAISAEGIAYNEQFF
TRBV19	TRBJ2-1	CASSISPGQRYNEQFF
TRBV10-3	TRBJ2-1	CAISETGTHYNEQFF
TRBV7-2	TRBJ2-3	CASSPQRGRDTQYF
TRBV5-1	TRBJ1-2	CASSLAGGARVYGYTF
TRBV28	TRBJ2-3	CASRVDGLAGATDTQYF
TRBV3-1/TRBV3-2	TRBJ2-1	CASSHMRGPQYNEQFF
TRBV29-1	TRBJ2-7	CSVESGEGLSSF
TRBV4-2	TRBJ1-3	CASSQGFPTGSSGNTIYF
TRBV4-2	TRBJ2-1	CASSQDGLAGGLSYNEQFF
TRBV18	TRBJ2-1	CASSPGEGRSYNEQFF
TRBV7-7	TRBJ1-1	CASSRDREAEAFF
TRBV2	TRBJ2-3	CASSPGTAYTDTQYF
TRBV19	TRBJ1-1	CASSATVWGNTEAFF
TRBV29-1	TRBJ1-1	CSVFPGSEAFF
TRBV5-1	TRBJ2-1	CASSTGLAGESLLFF
TRBV20-1	TRBJ2-7	CSALRYEQYF
TRBV6-2/TRBV6-3	TRBJ1-2	CASSYSIRGNYGYTF
TRBV4-3	TRBJ2-6	CASSQGRVTGANVLTF
TRBV7-2	TRBJ1-1	CASSSGADRGYGAFF
TRBV10-3	TRBJ1-5	CATAGGGPSNQPQHF
TRBV7-2	TRBJ1-6	CASSPGGLPLHF
TRBV5-1	TRBJ2-5	CASSSGGRFGETQYF